The T cell receptor beta chain under discussion was sequenced for a study of cytomegalovirus exposure and HLA in healthy donors (dated by TCRdb to 2016 to 2017). In the study overall: In an earlier analysis of fewer than 750 of the donors, roughly 300 Gb of sequence data and 90 million to 120 million unique TCR beta sequences from 150 million to 200 million T cells were reported. An early release covering 550 to 700 HLA-typed donors comprised approximately 300 gigabases of sequencing data and approximately 80 million unique TCR sequences. Among the roughly 390 genotyped donors, around 81% belonged to the genetic ancestry cluster associated with self-reported Caucasian donors. The study aimed to test whether cataloging public T cell receptors could reveal signatures of past pathogen exposure. The T cell repertoires of under 700 subjects were profiled by immunosequencing and related to cytomegalovirus serostatus. In addition to the first cohort of 666 subjects, a separate validation cohort of 120 different subjects was used. To predict cytomegalovirus infection status, the study combined high-throughput TCR immunosequencing, statistical association of individual TCRs with disease status, and machine learning. In a later analysis, previously published TCR beta repertoires from more than 500 donors were re-analyzed and high-resolution HLA genotyping was added so that TCR occurrence patterns could be studied. In the later analysis, no new phenotypic data were used to find candidate immune exposures; instead, reliance was placed on TCR beta sequences and their occurrence across donors. An earlier analysis of several hundred of the donors applied high-throughput TCR beta sequencing to assess whether each TCR beta V gene segment acted as functional or pseudogenic. Alongside the repertoire data, information on donor age, sex, ethnicity and CMV serostatus was compiled. A later genetic analysis used genome-wide SNP genotypes for about 60% of the 666 donors, treating that subset as a discovery cohort. Every repertoire in the discovery cohort had been generated on one and the same sequencing platform. HLA typing included class I and class II loci at four-digit resolution. The number of donors typed differed by locus, with about 629-640 for A, B, C, DRB1 and DQB1, 522 for DQA1, approximately 580 for DPA1, and approximately 470 for DPB1. Five DR-DQ haplotypes were handled as single units for association and clustering, since linkage in the cohort was strong. On average, roughly 250,000 unique TCR beta nucleotide sequences were sequenced per donor among a few hundred genotyped donors of the cohort, with 15% to 20% of those sequences being non-productive. Beyond this particular receptor, the publication reports: Compared with equally common non-associated chains, HLA-associated TCR beta chains in a later analysis were more clonally expanded and had lower generation probabilities. Broadly in line with IMGT annotations, most TCR beta V segments showed up in productive rearrangements about 90% or about 30% of the time in an earlier analysis of 450 to 750 of the donors. When HLA alleles, especially DR and DQ, strongly co-occurred, attributing TCR associations to individual alleles was difficult. At a false discovery rate of 0.05, a later analysis linked approximately 18,000 TCR beta sequences to specific HLA alleles. Only TCR beta chains were sequenced in this cohort, and the absence of alpha or paired-chain data limited detectable features. The only immune exposure information available for the cohort was CMV serostatus. In a later analysis, several top co-occurrence clusters were reported to appear linked to parvovirus B19, influenza, CMV and Epstein-Barr virus. The authors suggested that the approach could potentially be generalized to other disease states and immunological phenotypes. Correlated functional status among segregating V segments might reflect linkage disequilibrium, but an unknown experimental factor could not be ruled out. Most CMV-associated TCR beta chains appeared to be HLA-restricted in a later analysis, and the HLA associations seemed to be driven largely by CMV exposure. A later genetic analysis reported fewer N-insertions in productive TCRs among donors in an Asian-associated ancestry cluster than the roughly 700-donor mean. Because counts were too low, seventeen rarely observed V segments, including chromosome 9 orphons, were left out of the earlier analysis of a few hundred of the donors. According to a later analysis, TCR association rates differed among HLA loci, with DRB1 alleles showing the most associated TCRs and HLA-C alleles showing the fewest. The 87-base-pair reads could not distinguish some IMGT-functional V segments, including TRBV6-2 and TRBV6-3, so those segments were excluded. Three of the identified cytomegalovirus-associated TCR beta chains were confirmed in vitro to be specific for cytomegalovirus antigens. The presence/absence analyses assumed that sequencing depth was roughly uniform across donors, and that assumption may not be true. The study gave a list of about 160 TCR beta chains associated with cytomegalovirus. A cluster of highly shared sequence variants was judged likely to be a technical artifact of the sequencing pipeline. While some public TCRs were present in many individuals, most TCR sequences turned up only very rarely across donors. Because some donors lacked HLA typing at each locus, the association tests relied only on the typed subset. A further reported finding was that TCR beta sequences accurately predicted the HLA-A and HLA-B alleles for most subjects in the first cohort. The classifier was reported to diagnose cytomegalovirus status with high specificity and sensitivity in both the original cohort and the validation cohort. V-gene and J-gene trimming of TCR beta chains was associated with a missense DCLRE1C variant in a later genetic analysis, and the association was replicated in an independent cohort.

The cohort was made up of 666 healthy bone marrow donors. Cohort members were all nominally healthy when sampled, although unrecorded immune exposures were likely present. The donor tested CMV seronegative and was one of the 352 seronegative cohort members. Each donor provided a peripheral blood sample, and peripheral blood mononuclear cells were used for TCR beta sequencing. Genomic DNA was extracted from the blood cell samples with the Qiagen DNeasy Blood Extraction Kit. The CDR3 contains 15 residues, cysteine and phenylalanine counted. Only the CDR3 DNA stays, 45 bases, in frame from base 1. V is pruned by 4 bases and J by 3 bases, leaving 11 bases of the junction without a gene match. Via the germline V gene, CDR1 is SQVTM and CDR2 ANQGSEA. The protocol used for the library was the immunoSEQ multiplex PCR assay. The multiplex PCR relied on a mix of 60 forward primers for TCR Vbeta segments and 13 reverse primers for TCR Jbeta segments. A multiplex PCR assay on genomic DNA amplified the CDR3 region of rearranged TCR beta genes. On the Illumina HiSeq System, the amplified TCR beta libraries were sequenced as 87-base-pair reads. Processing in the source paper ran as follows. In a later analysis, some 80 million unique TCR beta chains were counted across the roughly 610 repertoires, and about 9.9 million of these chains were shared by at least two donors. To remove PCR and sequencing errors, raw reads were error-corrected and collapsed into unique sequences using a nearest-neighbor algorithm that merged closely related sequences. V, D and J gene segments were assigned by aligning CDR3 sequences to IMGT reference sequences. For a sequence to be retained, a match of at least six nucleotides was required to both a V gene segment and a J gene segment. A rearrangement counted as productive if the CDR3 had no stop codons and remained in frame with V and J, and every other rearrangement counted as non-productive. Following IMGT convention, CDR3 was defined as the stretch from the second conserved V-encoded cysteine up to the conserved J-encoded phenylalanine. The earlier analysis of some 540 of the donors excluded any sequence lacking an unambiguous match to a single V gene segment. In an earlier analysis of more than 500 of the donors, a V segment was called functional when productive rearrangements were above 56.7%, and segregating when the standard deviation between donors exceeded 5%. To diagnose cytomegalovirus status from the catalog of TCR beta chain sequences, a statistical classification framework was built. In a later analysis, V and J genes were assigned by comparing TCR nucleotide sequences against IMGT/GENE-DB human TR gene sequences. Using the TCRdist pipeline, a later analysis assigned CDR3 sequences along with most-parsimonious VDJ recombination scenarios. In a later analysis, each TCR beta chain was defined by its CDR3 amino acid sequence together with its V-gene family, and reads lacking a unique V-gene family were excluded. As a way to deal with suspected cross-contamination and a sequencing artifact, a later analysis dropped hundreds of nucleotide sequences that were highly shared and had low generation probability. In a later analysis, a clonal expansion index was calculated for each public chain from normalized within-repertoire ranks of inferred template counts. In a later analysis, generation probabilities were computed with a VDJ recombination model fitted to out-of-frame rearrangements, and the resulting probabilities were checked against IGoR. Hypergeometric tests were used in a later analysis to score TCR-TCR, TCR-HLA and TCR-CMV co-occurrence, with a repertoire-size bias correction applied to the TCR pairs. A later analysis estimated false discovery rates by permuting HLA or CMV assignments 20 times. In a later analysis, co-occurring TCRs were grouped using DBSCAN, and TCRdist sequence similarity was added for clustering within HLA-allele-positive subsets. Repertoires with fewer than 30,000 or more than 120,000 public chains, plus five repertoires with anomalous nucleotide sharing, were excluded from co-occurrence clustering. The immuneACCESS repertoire file appears here via TCRdb, limited to in-frame rearrangements. These files lack a portion of the clones; in checked studies, under half of the deficit traces to unresolved V genes, and the cause of the others is not known. Clonal size and the V and J genes are those of that table, whereas D and trimming came from the DNA. The sample yields 200,000 to 250,000 clones; 80% to 85% were counted once. 2.5% to 3.5% of the sample comes from the top ten.

Remarks on this clone: Its antigen is currently not known. The sample holds no much larger clone one base away, and base qualities are not on file.

This receptor was taken from a woman in her forties in good health and CMV-seronegative. Material for sequencing was PBMCs. In this chain, TRBV29-1 is recombined with TRBJ2-7; TRBD2 agrees with 8 junctional bases. The CDR3 corresponds to CSVVVGRGSLYEQYF. In nucleotides, the sequence is TGCAGCGTTGTGGTCGGGAGGGGTTCCCTCTACGAGCAGTACTTC.